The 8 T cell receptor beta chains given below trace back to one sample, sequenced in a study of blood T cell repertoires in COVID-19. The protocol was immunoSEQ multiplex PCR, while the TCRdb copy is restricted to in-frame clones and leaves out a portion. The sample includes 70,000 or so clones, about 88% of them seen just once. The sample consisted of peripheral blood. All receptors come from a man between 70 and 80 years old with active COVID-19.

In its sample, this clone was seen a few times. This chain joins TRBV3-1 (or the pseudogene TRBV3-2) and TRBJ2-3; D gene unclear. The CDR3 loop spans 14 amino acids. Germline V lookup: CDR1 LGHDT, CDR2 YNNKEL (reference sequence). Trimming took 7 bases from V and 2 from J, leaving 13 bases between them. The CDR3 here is CASTAAKHTDTQYF. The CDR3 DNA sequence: TGTGCCAGCACCGCAGCGAAACACACAGATACGCAGTATTTT.

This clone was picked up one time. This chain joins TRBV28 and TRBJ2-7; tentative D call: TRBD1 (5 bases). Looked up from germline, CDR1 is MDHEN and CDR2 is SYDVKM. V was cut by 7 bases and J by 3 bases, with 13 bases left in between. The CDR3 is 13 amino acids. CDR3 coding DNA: TGTGCCAGCAAACCGACAGCTTACTACGAGCAGTACTTC. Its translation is CASKPTAYYEQYF.

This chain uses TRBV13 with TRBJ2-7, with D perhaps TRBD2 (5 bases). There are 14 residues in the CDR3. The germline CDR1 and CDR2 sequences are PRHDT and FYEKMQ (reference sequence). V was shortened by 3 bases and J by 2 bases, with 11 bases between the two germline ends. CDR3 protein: CASSFGAGTYEQYF. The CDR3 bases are TGTGCCAGCAGCTTCGGTGCGGGCACCTACGAGCAGTACTTC.

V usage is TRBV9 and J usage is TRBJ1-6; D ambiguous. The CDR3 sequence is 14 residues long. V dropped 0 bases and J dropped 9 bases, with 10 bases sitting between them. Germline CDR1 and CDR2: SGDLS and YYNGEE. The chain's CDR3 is CASSVGSDSSPLHF. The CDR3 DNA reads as TGTGCCAGCAGCGTAGGGTCAGACTCTTCACCCCTCCACTTT.

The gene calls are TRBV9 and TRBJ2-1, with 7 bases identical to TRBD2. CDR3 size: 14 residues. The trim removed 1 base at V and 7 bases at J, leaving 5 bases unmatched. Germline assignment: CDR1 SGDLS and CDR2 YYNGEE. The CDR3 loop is CASSVPLGGNEQFF. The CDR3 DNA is TGTGCCAGCAGCGTACCCCTGGGAGGGAATGAGCAGTTCTTC.

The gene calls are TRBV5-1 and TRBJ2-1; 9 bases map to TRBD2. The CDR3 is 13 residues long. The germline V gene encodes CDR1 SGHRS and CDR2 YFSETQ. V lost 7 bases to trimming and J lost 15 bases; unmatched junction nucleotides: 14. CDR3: CASRGGDHRAGFF. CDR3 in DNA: TGCGCCAGCCGCGGGGGGGACCACCGAGCGGGGTTCTTC.

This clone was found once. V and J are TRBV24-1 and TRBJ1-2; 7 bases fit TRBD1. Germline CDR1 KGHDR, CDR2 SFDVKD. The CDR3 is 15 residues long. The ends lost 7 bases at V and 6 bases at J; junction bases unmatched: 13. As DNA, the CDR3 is TGTGCCACCAGGGGGCGAGTAGGGGGCATCGATGGCTACACCTTC. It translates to CATRGRVGGIDGYTF.

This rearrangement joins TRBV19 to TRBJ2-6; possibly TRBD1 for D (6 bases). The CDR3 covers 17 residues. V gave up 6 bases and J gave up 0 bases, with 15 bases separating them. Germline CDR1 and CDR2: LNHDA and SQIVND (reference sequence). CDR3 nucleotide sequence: TGTGCCAGTAGACGACAGGCCCTCGACTCTGGGGCCAACGTCCTGACTTTC. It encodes CASRRQALDSGANVLTF.